The clone carrying this T cell receptor (beta chain) was seen a few times. V shed 4 bases, J shed 8 bases, and the junction held 11 bases outside the gene matches. CDR1 and CDR2 from the germline V gene are SGHKS and YYEKEE (reference sequence). This CDR3 contains 15 residues. The authors prepared the TCRbeta library with unique molecular identifiers. From the PCR reads, TCRdb called clonotypes with MiXCR, one entry per CDR3 protein. The sample records about 540,000 distinct CDR3 sequences, about 17% being singletons. The sample belongs to a study of T-cell reconstitution after alpha-beta-depleted transplantation in children.

The receptor was isolated from a human donor who donated a stem cell graft to a child with acute lymphoblastic leukemia. Material: PBMCs from the stem cell graft donor, obtained from the stem cell graft. The chain couples TRBV5-5 to TRBJ2-1, with 8 bases aligning to TRBD1. This chain's CDR3 is CASSRPDRAEDEQFF. Written as DNA, the CDR3 is TGTGCCAGCAGCCGCCCGGACAGGGCGGAGGATGAGCAGTTCTTC. Supplemented by reference TRBV5-5 and TRBJ2-1, the full variable domain reads DAGVTQSPTHLIKTRGQQVTLRCSPISGHKSVSWYQQVLGQGPQFIFQYYEKEERGRGNFPDRFSARQFPNYSSELNVNALLLGDSALYLCASSRPDRAEDEQFFGPGTRLTVL.